Presented here are 19 T cell receptor beta chains from one specimen sequenced in a study of T-cell reconstitution after alpha-beta-depleted transplantation in children. Study observations and caveats: Among T cells one year after transplant, newly produced cells accounted for most counts and diversity.

Unique molecular identifiers were incorporated when the TCRbeta library was constructed. TCRdb reprocessed the PCR reads via MiXCR and lists one record per CDR3 protein. The data contain about 300,000 distinct CDR3 sequences, approximately 7.3% of them singletons. These receptors have no known antigen. The specimen comprised peripheral blood, sampled 360 days after TCRalphabeta/CD19-depleted stem cell transplant. The receptors shown here come from a female patient aged 2-15 years who had a stem cell transplant for Fanconi anemia, so the T cells may come from the graft donor.

The gene calls are TRBV20-1 and TRBJ2-6; D uncertain. The CDR3 is made up of 14 amino acids. Trimming cost V 6 bases and J 0 bases, with 9 bases left between them. Germline-derived CDR1 and CDR2 are DFQATT and SNEGSKA (reference sequence). CDR3 DNA: TGCAGTGCCCTGGTCAACTCTGGGGCCAACGTCCTGACTTTC. This encodes CSALVNSGANVLTF.

The chain employs TRBV18 and TRBJ1-1, with 7 bases matching TRBD1. Trimming removed 3 bases from V and 5 bases from J; junction bases left unmatched: 9. The CDR3 length is 15 residues. CDR1 KGHSH and CDR2 LQKENI come from the germline V gene. As DNA, the CDR3 is TGTGCCAGCTCACCCCTAGGGACAGATGGGACTGAAGCTTTCTTT. Its translation is CASSPLGTDGTEAFF.

Many counts were recorded for this clonotype. The rearrangement links TRBV5-1 to TRBJ1-1, with D unresolved. This CDR3 has 13 amino acids. Germline V gene sequence: CDR1 SGHRS, CDR2 YFSETQ. With 4 bases removed from V and 3 bases from J, the gap between germline ends came to 10 bases. CDR3 sequence reads: CASSLAPHTEAFF. CDR3 in DNA: TGCGCCAGCAGCCTTGCCCCCCACACTGAAGCTTTCTTT.

V usage is TRBV7-3 and J usage is TRBJ2-4, with D perhaps TRBD2 (5 bases). CDR1 and CDR2 (germline): SGHTA, FQGTGA. V was pared by 5 bases and J by 8 bases, with 16 bases between. The CDR3 runs to 14 residues. CDR3 region: CASSPRPRGDIQYF. The DNA of the CDR3 is TGTGCCAGCAGCCCCAGGCCCCGGGGTGACATTCAGTACTTC.

This clonotype was seen ten or more times. V is TRBV20-1 and J is TRBJ2-2, with D unresolved. The CDR3 sequence is 12 residues long. CDR1 and CDR2 from the germline V gene are DFQATT and SNEGSKA (reference sequence). V was cut by 1 base and J by 7 bases, with 7 bases left in between. This CDR3 reads CSARALGGELFF. Here the CDR3 DNA reads TGCAGTGCTAGAGCATTAGGCGGGGAGCTGTTTTTT.

The V and J genes are TRBV25-1 and TRBJ1-6, with a weak D call TRBD1 (6 bases). The CDR3 consists of 13 residues. The V end was cut by 10 bases, the J end by 4 bases, with 11 bases between. Germline values: CDR1 MGHDK, CDR2 SYGVNS. The CDR3 spells CATLGGYNSPLHF. CDR3 DNA: TGTGCCACTCTAGGGGGGTATAATTCACCCCTCCACTTT.

The chain is built from TRBV9 and TRBJ2-1; D is perhaps TRBD1 or TRBD2 (7 bases each). Germline V CDR1 and CDR2: SGDLS, YYNGEE. The CDR3 sequence is 16 residues long. V dropped 1 base and J dropped 4 bases, with 15 bases sitting between them. The CDR3 sequence: CASSVRTGEGYNEQFF. The CDR3 DNA is TGTGCCAGCAGCGTAAGAACAGGGGAGGGTTACAATGAGCAGTTCTTC.

This clonotype has a handful of counts. The chain carries TRBV7-8 and TRBJ2-4, with D maybe TRBD1 (6 bases). V was pared by 0 bases and J by 5 bases, with 8 bases between. This CDR3 spans 14 amino acids. From germline, CDR1 is SGHVS and CDR2 FQNEAQ. The CDR3 DNA is TGTGCCAGCAGCTTAGCGACAGGTGAAAACATTCAGTACTTC. Its protein is CASSLATGENIQYF.

In its sample, this clonotype was seen many times. The chain recombines TRBV20-1 with TRBJ2-1, with 12 bases that match TRBD2. V gave up 2 bases and J gave up 8 bases; unmatched junction bases: 7. The CDR3 is made up of 15 amino acids. The germline CDR1 and CDR2 sequences are DFQATT and SNEGSKA (reference sequence). Written as DNA, the CDR3 is TGCAGTGCTAGAAGGACGACTAGCGGGGGCGATGAGCAGTTCTTC. Protein product: CSARRTTSGGDEQFF.

At least ten counts were recorded for this clonotype. This chain links TRBV29-1 with TRBJ2-5, with D possibly being TRBD2 (5 bases). CDR3 length equals 14 residues. Germline V gene sequence: CDR1 SQVTM, CDR2 ANQGSEA. V was pared by 4 bases and J by 5 bases, with 17 bases between. The CDR3 is CSVGSGEYRETQYF. CDR3 coding DNA: TGCAGCGTTGGGTCCGGGGAGTATAGGGAGACCCAGTACTTC.

This clonotype occurred many times. The chain couples TRBV29-1 to TRBJ2-5; a possible D gene is TRBD2 (5 bases). CDR1 and CDR2 from the germline V gene are SQVTM and ANQGSEA. The V and J ends lost 6 bases and 5 bases respectively, with 10 bases between them. This CDR3 is 11 amino acids long. The CDR3 sequence: CSVDFLETQYF. DNA for the CDR3: TGCAGCGTGGACTTTTTGGAGACCCAGTACTTC.

This sequence joins TRBV20-1 and TRBJ2-7; D gene uncertain. Trimming left V 6 bases short and J 2 bases short, with 8 bases between. Germline CDR1 reads DFQATT; CDR2 reads SNEGSKA (reference sequence). CDR3 size: 11 residues. DNA for the CDR3: TGCAGTGCCGAGCTAGCCTACGAGCAGTACTTC. Its protein product is CSAELAYEQYF.

This clonotype was observed many times. The V and J genes are TRBV29-1 and TRBJ1-2; TRBD1 agrees at 11 bases. With V trimmed by 6 bases and J by 3 bases, 6 bases remained unmatched. Germline V gene sequence: CDR1 SQVTM, CDR2 ANQGSEA. This CDR3 region has 14 residues. The CDR3 reads CSVGWTGGYYGYTF. CDR3 nucleotides: TGCAGCGTGGGCTGGACAGGGGGCTACTATGGCTACACCTTC.

The genes are TRBV12-3 or TRBV12-4 and TRBJ2-5, with D unresolved. Trimming took 4 bases from V and 9 from J, leaving 9 bases between them. The CDR3 runs 11 residues. CDR3: CASSSGISQYF. The CDR3 region has the DNA TGTGCCAGCAGTTCGGGTATCTCCCAGTACTTC.

The chain recombines TRBV19 with TRBJ2-1, with a possible D match to TRBD1 (5 bases). V dropped 5 bases and J dropped 2 bases, with 19 bases sitting between them. The CDR3 consists of 17 residues. In germline, CDR1 is LNHDA, CDR2 SQIVND (reference sequence). The CDR3 here is CASSPLPDTYTYNEQFF. DNA of the CDR3: TGTGCCAGTAGTCCCCTTCCGGACACCTACACCTACAATGAGCAGTTCTTC.

This rearrangement joins TRBV2 to TRBJ2-6; 7 bases fit TRBD1. CDR1 is SNHLY, CDR2 FYNNEI, per germline. Trimming at V came to 7 bases and at J to 4 bases, leaving 7 bases not matched to a gene. The CDR3 is 15 amino acids. CDR3 protein: CASTEGALGANVLTF. The CDR3 nucleotides read TGTGCCAGCACCGAGGGGGCGTTGGGGGCCAACGTCCTGACTTTC.

This clonotype was counted at least ten times. DNA for the CDR3: TGCGCCAGCAGCTTCGTCTCCCAGACGGCGAACACTGAAGCTTTCTTT. It translates to CASSFVSQTANTEAFF. This rearrangement joins TRBV5-1 to TRBJ1-1, with D hard to call. Germline V lookup: CDR1 SGHRS, CDR2 YFSETQ. Trimming took off 2 bases at V and 1 base at J, with 15 bases between the two ends. The CDR3 covers 16 residues.

There are a few counts of this clonotype. V is TRBV5-8 and J is TRBJ2-7, with D perhaps TRBD1 or TRBD2 (6 bases each). The V and J ends lost 0 bases and 3 bases respectively, with 10 bases between them. Germline V gene sequence: CDR1 SGHTS, CDR2 YDEGEE. The CDR3 has 14 amino acids. CDR3 DNA sequence: TGTGCCAGCAGCTTGGGAGGGGGGTACTACGAGCAGTACTTC. Translating it yields CASSLGGGYYEQYF. Combining the CDR3 with reference TRBV5-8 and TRBJ2-7 gives the whole variable domain EAGVTQSPTHLIKTRGQQATLRCSPISGHTSVYWYQQALGLGLQFLLWYDEGEERNRGNFPPRFSGRQFPNYSSELNVNALELEDSALYLCASSLGGGYYEQYFGPGTRLTVT.

This clonotype came up many times. The V call is TRBV20-1, the J call TRBJ1-5; perhaps TRBD1 as D (5 bases). The CDR3 spans 13 residues. V dropped 1 base and J dropped 5 bases, with 9 bases sitting between them. Germline loops: CDR1 DFQATT, CDR2 SNEGSKA (reference sequence). CDR3 sequence: CSARVRDDQPQHF. CDR3 nucleotides: TGCAGTGCTAGAGTTCGGGACGATCAGCCCCAGCATTTT.